This is a list of T cell receptor beta chains from one sample in a study of blood T cell repertoires in COVID-19. Sequencing was performed with immunoSEQ multiplex PCR; in TCRdb, only in-frame clones are kept and a portion is missing. This table holds 85,000 to 130,000 clones, about 89% found once. The sequenced sample consisted of peripheral blood. The source is a human donor in a cohort sampled during active COVID-19. Each CDR3 is given without its conserved first and last residue. The size of a clone is reported for some rows only, either as once, few or many, or as a class for expanded clones.

V gene	clone size	J gene	CDR3 protein
TRBV27	few	TRBJ2-2	ASSSTGNTGELF
TRBV7-6	-	TRBJ2-7	ASSLRRGSGRRDPSEQY
TRBV12-3/TRBV12-4	-	TRBJ2-3	ASRATNTDTQY
TRBV6-2/TRBV6-3	once	TRBJ2-7	ASSRLTYEQY
TRBV5-1	-	TRBJ2-1	ASSLRAGAPSEQF
TRBV7-9	-	TRBJ2-6	ASSADRVLYSGANVLT
TRBV28	-	TRBJ1-1	ASSRGQMNTEAF
TRBV5-1	-	TRBJ1-3	ASSLARGSGNTIY
TRBV7-8	-	TRBJ2-1	ASSLTRRNEQF
TRBV5-1	-	TRBJ2-7	ASSLAGTSGTYEQY
TRBV19	-	TRBJ2-1	ASSGYSSYNEQF
TRBV7-9	-	TRBJ1-5	ASSLGREWGNQPQH
TRBV6-5	once	TRBJ2-5	ASIRGQGFQETQY